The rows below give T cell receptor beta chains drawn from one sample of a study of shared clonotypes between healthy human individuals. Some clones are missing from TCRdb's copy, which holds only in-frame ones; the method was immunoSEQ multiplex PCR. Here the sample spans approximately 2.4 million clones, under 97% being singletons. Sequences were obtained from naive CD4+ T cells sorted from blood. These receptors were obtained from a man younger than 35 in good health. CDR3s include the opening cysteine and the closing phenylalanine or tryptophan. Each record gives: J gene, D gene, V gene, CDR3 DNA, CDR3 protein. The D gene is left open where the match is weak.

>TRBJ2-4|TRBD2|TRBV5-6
TGTGCCAGCAGCCACCGGGGGGAGCACCTCAAAAACATTCAGTACTTC
CASSHRGEHLKNIQYF
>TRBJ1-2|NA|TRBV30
TGTGCCTGGAGTCTTACATCCCGAGGCTACACCTTC
CAWSLTSRGYTF
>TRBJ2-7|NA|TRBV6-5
TGTGCCAGCAGTTCCCCTAAGGGGCGAACCTACGAGCAGTACTTC
CASSSPKGRTYEQYF
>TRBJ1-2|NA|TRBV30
TGTGCCTGGAGTGTACGAGGACAAGCACGGTCTGGCTACACCTTC
CAWSVRGQARSGYTF
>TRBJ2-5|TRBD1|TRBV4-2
TGTGCCAGCAGCCCGACAAGGGGGCCGATCCCGAAGACCCAGTACTTC
CASSPTRGPIPKTQYF
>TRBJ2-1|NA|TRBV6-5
TGTGCCAGCAAACGATACAATGAGCAGTTCTTC
CASKRYNEQFF
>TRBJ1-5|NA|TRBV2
TGTGCCAGCAGAACCAGCACTCAAAGTACTAATAGCAATCAGCCCCAGCATTTT
CASRTSTQSTNSNQPQHF
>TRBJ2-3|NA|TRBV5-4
TGTGCCAGCAGCCCTAAGGATGGGGGAGATACGCAGTATTTT
CASSPKDGGDTQYF
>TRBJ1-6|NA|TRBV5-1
TGCGCCAGCAGCCGTGATCAGGGTAGTTCCCTCCACTTT
CASSRDQGSSLHF
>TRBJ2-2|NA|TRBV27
TGTGCCAGCAGTTTACGCCGTTTTACGGGGGCGGGGACCGGGGAGCTGTTTTTT
CASSLRRFTGAGTGELFF
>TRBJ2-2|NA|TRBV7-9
TGTGCCAGCAGCTTATTAGCGAACACCGGGGAGCTGTTTTTT
CASSLLANTGELFF
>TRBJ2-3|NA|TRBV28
TGTGCCAGCCAAACGTCGGGGCCCCTGTCGGATACGCAGTATTTT
CASQTSGPLSDTQYF
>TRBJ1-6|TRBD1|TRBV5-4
TGTGCCAGCAGCTTTGGGACAGGGGATTCACCCCTCCACTTT
CASSFGTGDSPLHF
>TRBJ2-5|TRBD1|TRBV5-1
TGCGCCAGCAGCACGGTGGGACAGGCCACTCGGGAGACCCAGTACTTC
CASSTVGQATRETQYF
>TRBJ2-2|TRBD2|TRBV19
TGTGCCAGTAGTATAGGGACTAGCGGTTTCACCGGGGAGCTGTTTTTT
CASSIGTSGFTGELFF
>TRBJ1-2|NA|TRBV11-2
TGTGCCAGCAGCTCCCAGTACAGGGCCAACTATGGCTACACCTTC
CASSSQYRANYGYTF